What follows describes a single T cell receptor (beta chain). TCRdb's copy holds only in-frame clones and misses some; the assay was immunoSEQ multiplex PCR. This table has tens of thousands of clones, 96% appearing once. Germline-derived CDR1 and CDR2 are SGDLS and YYNGEE. This CDR3 is built from 15 residues. The junction had 8 bases not matched to a gene; V was cut back by 0 bases and J by 5 bases. The sample is drawn from a study of technical replicates of blood from a few donors. The sequence derives from a human donor in good health. The J gene is TRBJ2-7, the V gene TRBV9; 7 positions match TRBD2. The sequencing sample was made of T cells isolated from PBMCs. CDR3 nucleotide sequence: TGTGCCAGCAGCGTAGGGGCAGCGGGAACAGACGAGCAGTACTTC. This codes for CASSVGAAGTDEQYF.